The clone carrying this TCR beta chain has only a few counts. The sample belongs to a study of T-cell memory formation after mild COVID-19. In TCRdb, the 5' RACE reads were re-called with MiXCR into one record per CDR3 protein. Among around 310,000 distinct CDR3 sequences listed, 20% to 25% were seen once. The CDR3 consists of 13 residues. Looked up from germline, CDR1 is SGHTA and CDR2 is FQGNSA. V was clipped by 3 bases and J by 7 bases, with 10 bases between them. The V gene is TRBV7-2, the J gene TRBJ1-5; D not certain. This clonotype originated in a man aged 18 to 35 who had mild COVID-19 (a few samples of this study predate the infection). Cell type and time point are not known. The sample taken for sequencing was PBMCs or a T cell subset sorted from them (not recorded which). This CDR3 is CASSFGYDQPQHF. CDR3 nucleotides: TGTGCCAGCAGCTTTGGATACGACCAGCCCCAGCATTTT.